These 31 T cell receptor beta chains share one sample of origin, sequenced in a study of Ad26.COV2.S vaccination and SARS-CoV-2 variants. Treatment meaning: some 20 received Ad26.COV2.S at low or high dose, single or two shots; about five received placebo; per-sample allocation not given. The investigators took samples on day 63 after the first vaccine or placebo injection. The assay was immunoSEQ multiplex PCR, and TCRdb's table has in-frame clones only and misses some. This sample has 300,000 to 350,000 clones, with 90% found just once. The sample here was peripheral blood, taken in a trial of Ad26.COV2.S vaccine versus placebo. The receptors come from a person aged 18-65 years who received the Ad26.COV2.S COVID-19 vaccine or a placebo.

This chain joins TRBV13 and TRBJ1-3; no reliable D call. The germline V and J ends were trimmed by 0 bases and 4 bases, with 4 bases remaining between them. Germline-derived CDR1 and CDR2 are PRHDT and FYEKMQ (reference sequence). CDR3 size: 13 residues. CDR3 DNA sequence: TGTGCCAGCAGCTTAGGGGAGGGAAACACCATATATTTT. It codes for CASSLGEGNTIYF.

The J gene is TRBJ2-3, the V gene TRBV7-2; 14 bases are a match to TRBD2. The V and J ends lost 5 bases and 1 base, in that order; junction bases with no gene match: 2. This CDR3 is 16 amino acids long. Germline lookup yields CDR1 SGHTA and CDR2 FQGNSA. CDR3 in DNA: TGTGCCAGCAGCACGGGACTAGCGGGGGGCACAGATACGCAGTATTTT. The encoded protein is CASSTGLAGGTDTQYF.

This rearrangement joins TRBV6-1 to TRBJ2-1; 14 nucleotides match TRBD2. The length of the CDR3 is 18 residues. Germline V lookup: CDR1 MNHNS, CDR2 SASEGT. The J segment lost 7 bases and the V segment lost 2 bases, leaving 10 bases of the junction unmatched. The CDR3 region has the DNA TGTGCCAGCAGTGAATGGGGGACTAGCGGGAGCCCCAGGAATGAGCAGTTCTTC. It encodes CASSEWGTSGSPRNEQFF.

This clone was counted once. The DNA for the CDR3 is TGCGCCAGCAGCCAAGAGGAGGGGACTAGTTACAATGAGCAGTTCTTC. It yields the protein CASSQEEGTSYNEQFF. The chain carries TRBV4-1 and TRBJ2-1, with TRBD2 identical over 8 bases. Germline V gene lookup returns CDR1 MGHRA and CDR2 YSYEKL. There are 16 residues in the CDR3. Trimming at V came to 0 bases and at J to 4 bases, leaving 5 bases not matched to a gene.

With respect to this clone: The junction does not match germline at one end; this may be a read error. The chain carries TRBV2 and TRBJ2-3, with 13 positions matching TRBD2. Germline CDR1 is SNHLY and CDR2 is FYNNEI. The CDR3 runs 11 residues. CDR3 region: CASSDGTSGIF. CDR3 nucleotide sequence: TGTGCCAGCAGTGATGGGACTAGCGGGATTTTT.

This clone has just one count. The chain is built from TRBV7-2 and TRBJ2-3; no firm D call. CDR1 and CDR2 (germline): SGHTA, FQGNSA. V lost 1 base and J lost 2, with 10 bases in between. The CDR3 is 15 residues long. For the CDR3, the DNA is TGTGCCAGCAGCTTAGGGTTAAAGAACACAGATACGCAGTATTTT. This encodes CASSLGLKNTDTQYF.

The rearrangement uses TRBV7-9 and TRBJ1-5; 7 bases line up with TRBD1. The CDR3 runs to 14 residues. V shed 10 bases, J shed 4 bases, and the junction held 10 bases outside the gene matches. The germline CDR1 and CDR2 sequences are SEHNR and FQNEAQ (reference sequence). CDR3 amino acids: CATTAGGKNQPQHF. The CDR3 nucleotides read TGTGCCACGACCGCAGGGGGGAAGAATCAGCCCCAGCATTTT.

The DNA of the CDR3 is TGTGCCAGCAGCCCAGGGGGATCTAGTAATTCACCCCTCCACTTT. Protein sequence: CASSPGGSSNSPLHF. The chain recombines TRBV7-2 with TRBJ1-6; TRBD1 agrees at 7 bases. Germline CDR1 and CDR2: SGHTA and FQGNSA. The CDR3 has 15 amino acids. J was trimmed by 6 bases and V by 5 bases; bases with no gene match: 7.

This rearrangement joins TRBV5-6 to TRBJ1-1, with D tentatively TRBD1 (5 bases). V was trimmed by 2 bases and J by 3 bases, leaving 11 bases between them. CDR3 length: 14 amino acids. Germline CDR1 SGHDT, CDR2 YYEEEE. CDR3 nucleotides: TGTGCCAGCAGCTTACAACACAGGTACACTGAAGCTTTCTTT. Encoded protein: CASSLQHRYTEAFF.

The genes are TRBV6-1 and TRBJ2-5, with D uncertain. This CDR3 has 17 amino acids. In germline, CDR1 is MNHNS, CDR2 SASEGT. V lost 0 bases to trimming and J lost 1 base, with 15 bases between them. CDR3 residues: CASSEARPGTAQETQYF. The CDR3 DNA reads TGTGCCAGCAGTGAAGCGCGTCCAGGAACAGCCCAAGAGACCCAGTACTTC.

In its sample, this clone was seen a few times. J is TRBJ1-5 and V is TRBV30; possibly TRBD1 for D (5 bases). The CDR3 sequence is 13 residues long. V lost 1 base and J 5 bases, leaving 9 bases between the germline ends. Germline V lookup: CDR1 GTSNPN, CDR2 SVGIG (reference sequence). CDR3 bases: TGTGCCTGGAGTGCGGGGGGGGATCAGCCCCAGCATTTT. This codes for CAWSAGGDQPQHF. The full variable domain, with the rest looked up from reference TRBV30 and TRBJ1-5, is SQTIHQWPATLVQPVGSPLSLECTVEGTSNPNLYWYRQAAGRGLQLLFYSVGIGQISSEVPQNLSASRPQDRQFILSSKKLLLSDSGFYLCAWSAGGDQPQHFGDGTRLSIL.

The V gene is TRBV7-9, the J gene TRBJ1-5; D ambiguous. Trimming left V 1 base short and J 9 bases short, with 16 bases between. Per germline, CDR1 SEHNR and CDR2 FQNEAQ (reference sequence). The CDR3 runs to 15 residues. The CDR3 DNA reads as TGTGCCAGCAGCTTAGAAGGTGACTCAAGTTCGCCCCAGCATTTT. Its protein product is CASSLEGDSSSPQHF.

The chain uses TRBV11-3 and TRBJ1-1; D unresolved. The V gene lost 2 bases and the J gene lost 5 bases, with 15 bases spanning the gap. The germline gives CDR1 SGHNT, CDR2 YENEEA. CDR3 length: 15 amino acids. The CDR3 protein is CASSLRFDGMTEAFF. In DNA form, the CDR3 reads TGTGCCAGCAGCTTAAGGTTCGATGGAATGACTGAAGCTTTCTTT.

The chain is built from TRBV19 and TRBJ2-3; D is uncertain. The V end lost 3 bases, the J end lost 5 bases, and 24 bases lay between the germline ends. Germline assignment: CDR1 LNHDA and CDR2 SQIVND (reference sequence). There are 18 residues in the CDR3. Here the CDR3 reads CASSIHASLQPWGDTQYF. The CDR3 nucleotides are TGTGCCAGTAGTATTCACGCTAGTCTTCAGCCTTGGGGAGATACGCAGTATTTT. Together with reference TRBV19 and TRBJ2-3, the CDR3 gives the full variable domain: DGGITQSPKYLFRKEGQNVTLSCEQNLNHDAMYWYRQDPGQGLRLIYYSQIVNDFQKGDIAEGYSVSREKKESFPLTVTSAQKNPTAFYLCASSIHASLQPWGDTQYFGPGTRLTVL.

The gene calls are TRBV7-6 and TRBJ2-7; D is undetermined. Trimming stripped 4 bases from V and 6 bases from J, with 7 bases between. The CDR3 runs 11 residues. The germline V gene has CDR1 SGHVS and CDR2 FNYEAQ. The CDR3 DNA reads as TGTGCCAGCAGCTCCTTTATCGAGCAGTACTTC. Translated: CASSSFIEQYF.

The chain combines TRBV6-1 with TRBJ2-3; 7 nucleotides line up with TRBD2. Trimming at V came to 5 bases and at J to 3 bases, leaving 8 bases not matched to a gene. The germline V gene has CDR1 MNHNS and CDR2 SASEGT. The length of the CDR3 is 15 residues. CDR3 DNA sequence: TGTGCCAGCAGTACCCGACTAGCAGTAACAGATACGCAGTATTTT. Protein: CASSTRLAVTDTQYF.

The rearrangement uses TRBV4-3 and TRBJ2-1; D not resolved. Germline V gene lookup returns CDR1 LGHNA and CDR2 YSLEER. V was pared by 0 bases and J by 0 bases, with 6 bases between. This CDR3 region has 15 residues. DNA for the CDR3: TGCGCCAGCAGCCAAGATTTAAGCTCCTACAATGAGCAGTTCTTC. It specifies CASSQDLSSYNEQFF.

J is TRBJ1-1 and V is TRBV4-1; D is unresolved. In germline, CDR1 is MGHRA, CDR2 YSYEKL. CDR3 size: 15 residues. Trimming left V 2 bases short and J 0 bases short, with 10 bases between. CDR3: CASSQQNGLNTEAFF. The CDR3 nucleotides are TGCGCCAGCAGCCAACAGAACGGGTTGAACACTGAAGCTTTCTTT.

This chain joins TRBV7-9 and TRBJ2-1, with a possible D match to TRBD2 (6 bases). The CDR3 extends over 12 amino acids. The ends were cut back, 5 bases at V and 10 bases at J, with 12 bases in the middle. From germline, CDR1 is SEHNR and CDR2 FQNEAQ (reference sequence). CDR3 sequence (DNA): TGTGCCAGCAGCCCTGGGGGGAGCGAGCAGTTCTTC. This codes for CASSPGGSEQFF.

CDR3 loop: CASSPPDSNQPQHF. The CDR3, as DNA: TGTGCCAGCAGCCCCCCGGACAGCAATCAGCCCCAGCATTTT. The chain is built from TRBV7-9 and TRBJ1-5, with D uncertain. CDR3 length: 14 amino acids. Trimming cost V 5 bases and J 1 base, with 9 bases left between them. Looked up from germline, CDR1 is SEHNR and CDR2 is FQNEAQ (reference sequence).

V is TRBV19 and J is TRBJ1-5; D perhaps matches TRBD1 (6 bases). The germline V and J ends were trimmed by 8 bases and 2 bases, with 22 bases remaining between them. The germline CDR1 and CDR2 sequences are LNHDA and SQIVND (reference sequence). The CDR3 totals 17 residues. CDR3 nucleotide sequence: TGTGCCAGTCAGATGGGGGCCTTTATTTATGGCAATCAGCCCCAGCATTTT. It is translated as CASQMGAFIYGNQPQHF.

The chain links TRBV27 to TRBJ1-1, with D perhaps TRBD1 (5 bases). From germline, CDR1 is MNHEY and CDR2 SMNVEV (reference sequence). This CDR3 is built from 15 residues. Deletions cut 0 bases from V and 4 bases from J, with 12 bases between. CDR3 DNA: TGTGCCAGCAGTTTATCGGGGGGGATTAGCACTGAAGCTTTCTTT. It specifies CASSLSGGISTEAFF.

The V call is TRBV4-3, the J call TRBJ2-1; D perhaps matches TRBD2 (5 bases). CDR1 is LGHNA, CDR2 YSLEER, per germline. V lost 1 base, J lost 9 bases, and 19 bases lay in between. CDR3 length: 16 amino acids. The DNA for the CDR3 is TGCGCCAGCAGCCAAGGCCTCGCGACTAACGAGGTTGAGCAGTTCTTC. It codes for CASSQGLATNEVEQFF.

The chain is built from TRBV7-7 and TRBJ2-3, with TRBD2 matching 10 bases. Germline V CDR1 and CDR2: SSHAT, FNYEAQ (reference sequence). This CDR3 is 15 amino acids long. With 6 bases clipped from V and 3 bases from J, the junction kept 6 bases outside the gene matches. The CDR3 DNA follows: TGTGCCAGCAGTAATCGAGCGGGAGGGACAGATACGCAGTATTTT. Translating gives CASSNRAGGTDTQYF.

The chain recombines TRBV19 with TRBJ2-7, with D unresolved. The CDR3 has 14 residues. V lost 1 base, J lost 4 bases, and 11 bases lay in between. In germline, CDR1 is LNHDA, CDR2 SQIVND (reference sequence). CDR3 region: CASSIVGSSYEQYV. The CDR3 bases are TGTGCCAGTAGTATAGTAGGGTCGTCGTACGAGCAGTACGTC.

The DNA for the CDR3 is TGTGCCAGCAGCTTAGTCGGGGGGGTACCTACCTCCTACGAGCAGTACGTC. Amino acids: CASSLVGGVPTSYEQYV. This chain joins TRBV7-8 and TRBJ2-7, with 8 bases lining up with TRBD2. Germline V gene sequence: CDR1 SGHVS, CDR2 FQNEAQ. V shed 1 base and J 0 bases; nucleotides not matched to a gene: 8. The CDR3 has 17 residues.

This chain joins TRBV5-1 and TRBJ1-2, with 7 bases identical to TRBD1. Germline CDR1 reads SGHRS; CDR2 reads YFSETQ. V shed 0 bases and J 0 bases; nucleotides not matched to a gene: 2. This CDR3 region has 15 residues. The CDR3 coding sequence is TGCGCCAGCAGCTTGGTGACAGGGACTAACTATGGCTACACCTTC. Amino acids: CASSLVTGTNYGYTF. Full variable domain (outside the CDR3, taken from reference TRBV5-1 and TRBJ1-2): KAGVTQTPRYLIKTRGQQVTLSCSPISGHRSVSWYQQTPGQGLQFLFEYFSETQRNKGNFPGRFSGRQFSNSRSEMNVSTLELGDSALYLCASSLVTGTNYGYTFGSGTRLTVV.

The table lists this clone with many counts. The V and J genes are TRBV12-5 and TRBJ2-7, with D uncertain. The CDR3 has 12 residues. Per germline, CDR1 LGHNT and CDR2 FRNRAP. With 0 bases removed from V and 5 bases from J, the gap between germline ends came to 5 bases. CDR3 in amino acids: CASGLVMDEQYF. In nucleotides, the CDR3 is TGTGCTAGTGGTTTGGTAATGGACGAGCAGTACTTC.

A single count supports this clone. This rearrangement joins TRBV5-1 to TRBJ2-2; 7 positions agree with TRBD1. The CDR3 is 14 residues long. Trimming cost V 0 bases and J 4 bases; bases outside gene matches: 0. The germline V gene encodes CDR1 SGHRS and CDR2 YFSETQ. The CDR3 loop is CASSLDRGTGELFF. The CDR3 DNA follows: TGCGCCAGCAGCTTGGACAGGGGCACCGGGGAGCTGTTTTTT.

V gene TRBV6-5 combines with J gene TRBJ1-1; the D is unclear. This CDR3 region has 14 residues. Germline CDR1 is MNHEY and CDR2 is SVGAGI. The germline V and J ends were trimmed by 9 bases and 1 base, with 15 bases remaining between them. The CDR3 DNA reads TGTGCCAGTCGACACAAAGGAGGGAACACTGAAGCTTTCTTT. Amino acids: CASRHKGGNTEAFF.

The chain couples TRBV4-1 to TRBJ2-7; 8 bases fit TRBD1. Germline V gene data show CDR1 as MGHRA and CDR2 as YSYEKL. CDR3 size: 15 residues. With 1 base clipped from V and 3 bases from J, the junction kept 5 bases outside the gene matches. The CDR3 is CASSQGPTGDYEQYF. The DNA for the CDR3 is TGCGCCAGCAGCCAAGGACCGACAGGGGACTACGAGCAGTACTTC.